The 11 T cell receptor beta chains listed next were all sequenced from one sample in a study of T cells in localized non-small cell lung cancer. Sequenced by immunoSEQ multiplex PCR; TCRdb stores in-frame clones only, minus some. The table has 38,000 or so clones, about 76% seen once; the top ten hold approximately 7%. The sample was peripheral blood mononuclear cells, taken before any cancer treatment. These receptors were collected from a male donor older than 55 with stage II lung adenocarcinoma.

The V and J genes are TRBV4-3 and TRBJ2-1; D gene unclear. The germline CDR1 and CDR2 sequences are LGHNA and YSLEER. The CDR3 sequence is 15 residues long. The V and J ends lost 1 base and 2 bases respectively, with 9 bases between them. CDR3 sequence: CASSQGSIPYNEQFF. The CDR3 region has the DNA TGCGCCAGCAGCCAAGGAAGTATCCCCTACAATGAGCAGTTCTTC.

The J gene is TRBJ2-1, the V gene TRBV28; D gene ambiguous. Germline CDR1 MDHEN, CDR2 SYDVKM. The CDR3 runs 14 residues. Trimming removed 4 bases from V and 1 base from J, with 8 bases in between. The CDR3 sequence: CASSSWMSYNEQFF. The CDR3 DNA sequence: TGTGCCAGCAGTTCTTGGATGTCCTACAATGAGCAGTTCTTC.

The rearrangement uses TRBV7-6 and TRBJ1-4, with 7 bases that match TRBD1. V gave up 1 base and J gave up 4 bases; unmatched junction bases: 3. The germline gives CDR1 SGHVS, CDR2 FNYEAQ. This CDR3 has 15 residues. CDR3 sequence (DNA): TGTGCCAGCAGCTTAGGGGACAGTCGTAATGAAAAACTGTTTTTT. It is translated as CASSLGDSRNEKLFF.

The chain is built from TRBV28 and TRBJ1-5; possibly TRBD1 for D (5 bases). This CDR3 is 15 amino acids long. Trimming removed 6 bases at V and 5 bases at J, with 17 bases between. The germline V gene encodes CDR1 MDHEN and CDR2 SYDVKM. The CDR3 sequence is CASSPLTGGYQPQHF. CDR3 DNA: TGTGCCAGCAGCCCTCTTACCGGGGGATATCAGCCCCAGCATTTT.

The gene calls are TRBV5-1 and TRBJ2-2, with TRBD2 matching over 7 bases. The CDR3 is 16 residues long. V lost 4 bases to trimming and J lost 2 bases; unmatched junction nucleotides: 8. From germline, CDR1 is SGHRS and CDR2 YFSETQ. CDR3 loop: CASSPSGRANTGELFF. The CDR3, as DNA: TGCGCCAGCAGCCCATCGGGGAGGGCCAACACCGGGGAGCTGTTTTTT.

The chain links TRBV5-1 to TRBJ1-4; D remains unclear. The CDR3 contains 17 residues. Germline CDR1 is SGHRS and CDR2 is YFSETQ. V lost 3 bases to trimming and J lost 0 bases, with 15 bases between them. The CDR3 loop is CASSSGITLSTNEKLFF. The CDR3 nucleotides read TGCGCCAGCAGCTCCGGTATAACACTTTCAACTAATGAAAAACTGTTTTTT.

This chain connects TRBV7-2 to TRBJ1-6, with D perhaps matching TRBD1 (6 bases). The V gene lost 1 base and the J gene lost 5 bases, with 9 bases spanning the gap. Germline V gives CDR1 SGHTA, CDR2 FQGNSA. CDR3 length: 15 residues. The CDR3 spells CASSLGRTDNSPLHF. The DNA for the CDR3 is TGTGCCAGCAGCTTAGGGAGGACAGATAATTCACCCCTCCACTTT.

The chain carries TRBV11-2 and TRBJ2-5; no reliable D call. V lost 5 bases to trimming and J lost 8 bases, with 15 bases between them. The germline CDR1 and CDR2 sequences are SGHAT and FQNNGV. This CDR3 is 13 amino acids long. The CDR3 sequence is CASSRAGGKTQYF. The CDR3 coding sequence is TGTGCCAGCAGCCGGGCCGGCGGAAAAACCCAGTACTTC. Full variable domain (rest looked up from reference TRBV11-2 and TRBJ2-5): EAGVAQSPRYKIIEKRQSVAFWCNPISGHATLYWYQQILGQGPKLLIQFQNNGVVDDSQLPKDRFSAERLKGVDSTLKIQPAKLEDSAVYLCASSRAGGKTQYFGPGTRLLVL.

CDR3 DNA sequence: TGTGCCAGCAGCTTAGCGCAAGGGCCGCAGTACTTC. It specifies CASSLAQGPQYF. The gene calls are TRBV7-9 and TRBJ2-7; D is uncertain. Germline CDR1 reads SEHNR; CDR2 reads FQNEAQ (reference sequence). Trimming took 0 bases from V and 9 from J, leaving 9 bases between them. The CDR3 totals 12 residues. The full variable domain, in which reference TRBV7-9 and TRBJ2-7 provide the parts outside the CDR3, is DTGVSQNPRHKITKRGQNVTFRCDPISEHNRLYWYRQTLGQGPEFLTYFQNEAQLEKSRLLSDRFSAERPKGSFSTLEIQRTEQGDSAMYLCASSLAQGPQYFGPGTRLTVT.

V and J are TRBV19 and TRBJ1-1; D unclear. V shed 5 bases and J shed 4 bases, with 17 bases lying between them. The CDR3 has 15 amino acids. The germline V gene has CDR1 LNHDA and CDR2 SQIVND (reference sequence). The CDR3 region is CASSPPLGWSTEAFF. DNA for the CDR3: TGTGCCAGTAGTCCTCCGTTGGGGTGGAGCACTGAAGCTTTCTTT. The full variable domain, with the rest looked up from reference TRBV19 and TRBJ1-1, is DGGITQSPKYLFRKEGQNVTLSCEQNLNHDAMYWYRQDPGQGLRLIYYSQIVNDFQKGDIAEGYSVSREKKESFPLTVTSAQKNPTAFYLCASSPPLGWSTEAFFGQGTRLTVV.

The chain couples TRBV27 to TRBJ1-2; TRBD1 agrees at 9 bases. Trimming took 3 bases from V and 7 from J; bases not matched to a gene: 9. This CDR3 has 15 amino acids. Looked up from germline, CDR1 is MNHEY and CDR2 is SMNVEV (reference sequence). The CDR3 loop is CASSFAIGTGSGYTF. The CDR3 DNA follows: TGTGCCAGCAGTTTTGCTATCGGGACAGGGAGTGGCTACACCTTC.